These T cell receptor beta chains were read from a single sample in a study of OX40 agonist ivuxolimab in advanced cancers. Sequenced by immunoSEQ multiplex PCR; TCRdb stores in-frame clones only, minus some. The table lists about 82,000 clones, over 80% of them singletons. Sequenced here: CD4+ or CD8+ T cells sorted from blood, sampled in a trial of the OX40 agonist ivuxolimab. These receptors were collected from an adult with an advanced solid tumor such as melanoma, head and neck, liver or kidney cancer. Each CDR3 is given with its conserved first and last residue. Fields, in order: V gene, CDR3 length, CDR3 protein.

V: TRBV7-7; length: 16; CDR3: CASSLMGRLSGNTIYF
V: TRBV6-5; length: 12; CDR3: CASGGLSYEQYF
V: TRBV4-3; length: 14; CDR3: CASSLSGAAVEQYF
V: TRBV19; length: 17; CDR3: CASSDRDSRMGVYGYTF
V: TRBV7-8; length: 15; CDR3: CASSPRQGRNTEAFF
V: TRBV6-1; length: 17; CDR3: CASSVTGPGTTNEKLFF
V: TRBV5-1; length: 16; CDR3: CASSAPGTGGSYEQYF
V: TRBV9; length: 15; CDR3: CASSAGTSGSYEQYF
V: TRBV11-3; length: 16; CDR3: CASSSPLAGGVNEQFF
V: TRBV5-6; length: 16; CDR3: CASSPGTGAAGNTIYF
V: TRBV13; length: 15; CDR3: CASSSIQGGNSPLHF
V: TRBV11-2; length: 15; CDR3: CASSFSGTDYYEQYF
V: TRBV14; length: 16; CDR3: CASSQDRHSGSYEQYF
V: TRBV7-9; length: 14; CDR3: CASSPGQGREKLFF
V: TRBV11-2; length: 11; CDR3: CASSLGDTQYF
V: TRBV9; length: 16; CDR3: CASSARLAGSYNEQFF
V: TRBV9; length: 16; CDR3: CASSVAGGPATWEQFF
V: TRBV5-1; length: 16; CDR3: CASSSPIRGHTGELFF
V: TRBV14; length: 15; CDR3: CASSQETGWSYGYTF
V: TRBV6-5; length: 14; CDR3: CASSYSESNQPQHF
V: TRBV15; length: 13; CDR3: CATTGTGGTEAFF
V: TRBV29-1; length: 17; CDR3: CSVEAPDREKNTGELFF
V: TRBV18; length: 12; CDR3: CASSRVQDTQYF
V: TRBV19; length: 15; CDR3: CASSIGRGETNEQFF
V: TRBV7-8; length: 15; CDR3: CASSQLAEALGEQYF
V: TRBV7-9; length: 18; CDR3: CASSLPRHRDREVDGYTF
V: TRBV19; length: 14; CDR3: CASSAGGGPYEQYF
V: TRBV5-6; length: 13; CDR3: CASSFRGTTEAFF
V: TRBV7-3; length: 17; CDR3: CASSYGLAGGHVDTQYF
V: TRBV10-3; length: 11; CDR3: CAIRQEETQYF
V: TRBV19; length: 18; CDR3: CASSTIASGGGRNNEQFF
V: TRBV18; length: 15; CDR3: CASSLPGPSNTEAFF
V: TRBV7-9; length: 12; CDR3: CASEAVNTEAFF
V: TRBV27; length: 15; CDR3: CASSLLSGKFNEQFF
V: TRBV23-1; length: 16; CDR3: CASSYAGGRRTYEQYF
V: TRBV7-9; length: 15; CDR3: CASSPERGAFNEQFF
V: TRBV10-3; length: 13; CDR3: CAILGTGSYEQYF
V: TRBV30; length: 13; CDR3: CAWSVQGSYEQYF
V: TRBV11-2; length: 16; CDR3: CASSLDPGGYNSPLHF
V: TRBV5-5; length: 14; CDR3: CASSRPTGDTEAFF
V: TRBV27; length: 14; CDR3: CASSSLDDTDTQYF